The rows below give T cell receptor beta chains drawn from one sample of a study of cytotoxic CD8 clonotypes in ibrutinib-treated CLL. TCRdb's table, derived via immunoSEQ multiplex PCR, lists solely in-frame clones and lacks some. The sample shows nearly 300,000 clones, roughly four fifths of them seen only once. The sample here was PBMCs, taken at disease progression, from a patient treated with ibrutinib. The receptors were sampled from a human donor with chronic lymphocytic leukemia. CDR3s include the opening cysteine and the closing phenylalanine or tryptophan. The D gene is left open where the match is weak. Only some rows state a clone size, as once, few, many or a class for expanded clones.

abundance,d_gene,j_gene,v_gene,CDR3nt,CDR3aa
once,.,TRBJ1-2,TRBV11-2,TGTGCCAGCAGCTTAGCGTCACAGGGTAGCTACACCTTC,CASSLASQGSYTF
.,.,TRBJ1-3,TRBV6-5,TGTGCCAGCAGTTACTCGCCCTTCTCTGGAAACACCATATATTTT,CASSYSPFSGNTIYF
once,.,TRBJ1-2,TRBV6-1,TGTGCCAGCAGTGTTCTCACATCTCTTTATGGCTACACCTTC,CASSVLTSLYGYTF
.,TRBD1,TRBJ1-5,TRBV19,TGTGCCACCACAGGGGGGTCGGGCAATCAGCCCCAGCATTTT,CATTGGSGNQPQHF
many,.,TRBJ1-4,TRBV4-1,TGCGCCAGCAGCCAAGATCGGCTAATCAATGAAAAACTGTTTTTT,CASSQDRLINEKLFF
many,TRBD2,TRBJ2-3,TRBV7-3,TGTGCCAGCAGCTGGGAGGGAACATCCGATACGCAGTATTTT,CASSWEGTSDTQYF
once,TRBD1,TRBJ1-2,TRBV2,TGTGCCAGCAGGAGGGCGGGGACAGGGTCGGATGGCTACACCTTC,CASRRAGTGSDGYTF
.,.,TRBJ2-3,TRBV10-3,TGTGCCATCAGTGAGTCGAGGGGAGATACGCAGTATTTT,CAISESRGDTQYF
.,.,TRBJ2-5,TRBV15,TGTGCCACCAGCAGGGGTGGAACAAGAGAGGCCCAGTACTTC,CATSRGGTREAQYF
few,.,TRBJ1-2,TRBV4-3,TGCGCCAGCAGCCAACCCTCCCTGGGTCAGAATGGCTACACCTTC,CASSQPSLGQNGYTF
.,.,TRBJ1-1,TRBV4-1,TGCGCCAGCTGGAGGACAGACAGAACACCGGTGAACACTGAAGCTTTCTTT,CASWRTDRTPVNTEAFF
few,.,TRBJ2-2,TRBV15,TGTGCCACCAGCAGAGAGCTCAGGGGTCGCACCGGGGAGCTGTTTTTT,CATSRELRGRTGELFF
few,.,TRBJ2-2,TRBV7-9,TGTGCCAGCACCCAATGGGCGGGCACCGGGGAGCTGTTTTTT,CASTQWAGTGELFF
few,.,TRBJ1-1,TRBV6-5,TGTGCCAGCAGTAGGGACTTGAGCACTGAAGCTTTCTTT,CASSRDLSTEAFF
few,.,TRBJ1-2,TRBV5-1,TGCGCCAGCAGCTTAAGCGGGGGCTATGGCTACACCTTC,CASSLSGGYGYTF
.,.,TRBJ1-1,TRBV15,TGTGCCACCAGCAGAGGGGCAGGGTCGGACACTGAAGCTTTCTTT,CATSRGAGSDTEAFF
.,TRBD2,TRBJ2-2,TRBV25-1,TGTGCCAGCACGGGACTAGGAGCCGGGGAGCTGTTTTTT,CASTGLGAGELFF
.,.,TRBJ2-5,TRBV5-6,TGTGCCAGCAGCTTGCTTGGTGGGGGGCAAGAGACCCAGTACTTC,CASSLLGGGQETQYF
.,TRBD1,TRBJ2-7,TRBV29-1,TGCAGCGTTGATCTACCGGGACAGGGGGAGGTCTACGAGCAGTACTTC,CSVDLPGQGEVYEQYF
many,.,TRBJ1-2,TRBV6-6,TGTGCCAGCAGTGCGGGGGCAGGTGGCTACACCTTC,CASSAGAGGYTF
.,TRBD2,TRBJ2-7,TRBV10-2,TGCGCCAGCAGTAGCCTAGCGGGAGGGCCTAGCGAGCAGTACTTC,CASSSLAGGPSEQYF
.,.,TRBJ1-1,TRBV29-1,TGCAGCGTTGTGGGGGGGGGACACCTGAACACTGAAGCTTTCTTT,CSVVGGGHLNTEAFF
once,TRBD1,TRBJ2-4,TRBV28,TGTGCCAGCAGCCTAACAGGGGGCCTAGCCAAAAACATTCAGTACTTC,CASSLTGGLAKNIQYF
.,.,TRBJ2-5,TRBV10-3,TGTGCCATCAGTGAGTCGGCACTAGAGACCCAGTACTTC,CAISESALETQYF
.,.,TRBJ1-2,TRBV7-9,TGTGCCAGCAGCTTAGTCGGCAGTAACTATGGCTACACCTTC,CASSLVGSNYGYTF
.,TRBD1,TRBJ1-1,TRBV6-6,TGTGCCAGCAGTTTGATACAGGGGAGCACTGAAGCTTTCTTT,CASSLIQGSTEAFF
.,.,TRBJ2-2,TRBV28,TGTGCCAGCAGTTTATGGGTTAGCCTGATGGGGAACACCGGGGAGCTGTTTTTT,CASSLWVSLMGNTGELFF
.,.,TRBJ2-2,TRBV19,TGTGCCAGTAGTACAGGGGGAGGGGCGAACACCGGGGAGCTGTTTTTT,CASSTGGGANTGELFF
few,.,TRBJ1-2,TRBV5-1,TGCGCCAGCAGCATACTTCCAGGGGCCTCATCGAAGGGCTACACCTTC,CASSILPGASSKGYTF
.,.,TRBJ2-4,TRBV5-4,TGTGCCAGCAGCTTGGGTGGGGCCAAAAACATTCAGTACTTC,CASSLGGAKNIQYF
.,TRBD1,TRBJ2-3,TRBV15,TGTGCCACCAGCAGACGTCGACAGGGGCGGGGAGATACGCAGTATTTT,CATSRRRQGRGDTQYF
.,.,TRBJ2-6,TRBV4-1,TGCGCCAGCAGCCAAGTCAGCTCTGGGGCCAACGTCCTGACTTTC,CASSQVSSGANVLTF
.,.,TRBJ1-1,TRBV20-1,TGCAGCTTGGGTGGCACTGAAGCTTTCTTT,CSLGGTEAFF
.,.,TRBJ1-1,TRBV27,TGTGCCAGCAGTTTTCGCGGGTTTACAGAGATCATGAACACTGAAGCTTTCTTT,CASSFRGFTEIMNTEAFF
.,TRBD2,TRBJ2-2,TRBV6-5,TGTGCCAGCAGCAAGGGAGGGGTTAACGGGGAGCTGTTTTTT,CASSKGGVNGELFF
few,TRBD1,TRBJ1-2,TRBV5-1,TGCGCCAGCAGCTTGGGGACAGGGTTTGGCTACACCTTC,CASSLGTGFGYTF
.,TRBD1,TRBJ1-2,TRBV30,TGTGCCTGGAGGCTCACAGCGGACAGGCTCTATGGCTACACCTTC,CAWRLTADRLYGYTF
.,TRBD2,TRBJ2-7,TRBV7-2,TGTGCCAGCAGCTTAGAGGCCATACTAGCGGCAGGTGGGGGCGAGCAGTACTTC,CASSLEAILAAGGGEQYF
.,.,TRBJ2-5,TRBV27,TGTGCCAGCAGTTTAATCGGGAGAGAGGAGACCCAGTACTTC,CASSLIGREETQYF
.,.,TRBJ2-1,TRBV29-1,TGCAGCGTCGTCTGGATCTCCTACAATGAGCAGTTCTTC,CSVVWISYNEQFF
few,.,TRBJ1-4,TRBV5-1,TGCGCCAGCAGCTTGGACAGGGCTGATGAAAAACTGTTTTTT,CASSLDRADEKLFF
.,.,TRBJ1-2,TRBV20-1,TGCAGTGTTTCGGGACTCTATGGCTACACCTTC,CSVSGLYGYTF
.,.,TRBJ2-3,TRBV2,TGTGCCAGCAGACTACAGGGATCCACAGATACGCAGTATTTT,CASRLQGSTDTQYF
.,TRBD2,TRBJ2-3,TRBV4-3,TGCGCCAGCAGCCAAGATACCGGGAGGGGCACAGATACGCAGTATTTT,CASSQDTGRGTDTQYF
once,.,TRBJ2-7,TRBV29-1,TGCAGCGCGGTTGCCTCCTACGAGCAGTACTTC,CSAVASYEQYF
.,.,TRBJ2-3,TRBV28,TGTGCCAGCAGTCTAGTGGGAGCCGGGTACACAGATACGCAGTATTTT,CASSLVGAGYTDTQYF
.,TRBD1,TRBJ1-2,TRBV29-1,TGCAGCGTAAGCACAGGGGGCGACTATGGCTACACCTTC,CSVSTGGDYGYTF
.,.,TRBJ1-4,TRBV5-1,TGCGCCAGCAGCTTGGATAAAGACAGATTAAATGAAAAACTGTTTTTT,CASSLDKDRLNEKLFF